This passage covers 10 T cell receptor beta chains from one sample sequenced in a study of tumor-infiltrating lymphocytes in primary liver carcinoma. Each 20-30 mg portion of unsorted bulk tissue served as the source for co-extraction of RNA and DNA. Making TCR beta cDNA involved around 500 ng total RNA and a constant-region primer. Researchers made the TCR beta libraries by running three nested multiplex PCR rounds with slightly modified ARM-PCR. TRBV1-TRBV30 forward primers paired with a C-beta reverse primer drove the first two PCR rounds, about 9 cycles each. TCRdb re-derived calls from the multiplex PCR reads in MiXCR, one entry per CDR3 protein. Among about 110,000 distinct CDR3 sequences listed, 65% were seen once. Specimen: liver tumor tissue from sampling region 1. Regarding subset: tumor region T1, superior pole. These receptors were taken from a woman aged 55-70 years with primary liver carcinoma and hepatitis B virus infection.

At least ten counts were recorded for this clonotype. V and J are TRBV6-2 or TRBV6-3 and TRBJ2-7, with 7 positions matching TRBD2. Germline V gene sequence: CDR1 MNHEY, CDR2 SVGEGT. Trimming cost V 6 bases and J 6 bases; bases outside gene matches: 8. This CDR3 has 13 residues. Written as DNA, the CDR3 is TGTGCCAGCAGGCGAACTAGCGAGTCCGAGCAGTACTTC. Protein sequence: CASRRTSESEQYF.

The CDR3 nucleotides read TGTGCCAGCAGCCCAGAACAGGGAGACACTGAAGCTTTCTTT. Its translation: CASSPEQGDTEAFF. The V call is TRBV5-4, the J call TRBJ1-1; possibly TRBD1 for D (6 bases). CDR3 size: 14 residues. Trimming removed 4 bases from V and 3 bases from J, with 13 bases in between. Germline CDR1 SGHNT, CDR2 YYREEE (reference sequence).

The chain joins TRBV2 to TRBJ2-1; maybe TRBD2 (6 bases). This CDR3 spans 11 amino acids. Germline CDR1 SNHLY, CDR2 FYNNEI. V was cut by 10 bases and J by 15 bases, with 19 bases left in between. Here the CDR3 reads CANTETRSVFF. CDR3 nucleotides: TGTGCCAACACCGAGACTAGGTCGGTGTTCTTC. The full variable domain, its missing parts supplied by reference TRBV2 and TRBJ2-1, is EPEVTQTPSHQVTQMGQEVILRCVPISNHLYFYWYRQILGQKVEFLVSFYNNEISEKSEIFDDQFSVERPDGSNFTLKIRSTKLEDSAMYFCANTETRSVFFGPGTRLTVL.

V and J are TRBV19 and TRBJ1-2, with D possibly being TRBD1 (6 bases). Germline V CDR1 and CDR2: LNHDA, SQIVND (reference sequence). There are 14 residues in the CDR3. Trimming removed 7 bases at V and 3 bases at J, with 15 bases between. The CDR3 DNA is TGTGCCAGTACTATTGGCAGGGGCGACTATGGCTACACCTTC. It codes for CASTIGRGDYGYTF.

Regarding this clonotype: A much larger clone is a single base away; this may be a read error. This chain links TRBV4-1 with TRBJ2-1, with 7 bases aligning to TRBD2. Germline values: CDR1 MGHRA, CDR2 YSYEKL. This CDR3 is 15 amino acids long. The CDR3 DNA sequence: TGCGCCACTTCGACTAGCATCTCCTCCTACCATGAGCAGTTCTTC. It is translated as CATSTSISSYHEQFF.

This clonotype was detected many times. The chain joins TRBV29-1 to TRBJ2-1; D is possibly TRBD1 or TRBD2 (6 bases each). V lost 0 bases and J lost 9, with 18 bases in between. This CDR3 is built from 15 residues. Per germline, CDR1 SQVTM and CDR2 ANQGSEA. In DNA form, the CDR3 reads TGCAGCGTTGAAGAGGTGTGGGGGGCTCATAGTGAGCAGTTCTTC. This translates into CSVEEVWGAHSEQFF.

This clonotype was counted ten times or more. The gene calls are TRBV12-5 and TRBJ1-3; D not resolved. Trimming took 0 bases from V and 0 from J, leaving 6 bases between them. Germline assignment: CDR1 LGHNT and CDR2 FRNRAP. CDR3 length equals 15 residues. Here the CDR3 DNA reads TGTGCTAGTGGTTTGGTACAGAGCTCTGGAAACACCATATATTTT. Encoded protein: CASGLVQSSGNTIYF.

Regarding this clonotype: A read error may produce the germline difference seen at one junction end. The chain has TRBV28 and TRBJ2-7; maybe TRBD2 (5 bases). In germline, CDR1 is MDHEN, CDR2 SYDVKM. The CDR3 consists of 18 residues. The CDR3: CASSLTSGRLPSSYERYF. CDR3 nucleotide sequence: TGTGCCAGCAGTCTTACGAGTGGGCGACTACCAAGCTCCTACGAGCGGTACTTC.

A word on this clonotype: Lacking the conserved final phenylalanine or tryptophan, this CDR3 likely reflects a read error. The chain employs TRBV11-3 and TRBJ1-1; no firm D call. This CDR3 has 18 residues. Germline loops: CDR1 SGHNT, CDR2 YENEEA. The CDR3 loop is CTSSQPWAGLIMNTEAFS. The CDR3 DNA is TGTACCAGCAGCCAACCGTGGGCGGGTTTAATCATGAACACTGAAGCTTTCTCT.

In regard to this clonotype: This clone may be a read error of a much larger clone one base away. As DNA, the CDR3 is TGTGCCAGCAGCGGGTTAGGTTCAGAAGCTTTCTTT. This gives the protein CASSGLGSEAFF. V gene TRBV5-6 combines with J gene TRBJ1-1; D ambiguous. V was shortened by 4 bases and J by 8 bases, with 12 bases between the two germline ends. The CDR3 loop spans 12 amino acids. Germline-derived CDR1 and CDR2 are SGHDT and YYEEEE.